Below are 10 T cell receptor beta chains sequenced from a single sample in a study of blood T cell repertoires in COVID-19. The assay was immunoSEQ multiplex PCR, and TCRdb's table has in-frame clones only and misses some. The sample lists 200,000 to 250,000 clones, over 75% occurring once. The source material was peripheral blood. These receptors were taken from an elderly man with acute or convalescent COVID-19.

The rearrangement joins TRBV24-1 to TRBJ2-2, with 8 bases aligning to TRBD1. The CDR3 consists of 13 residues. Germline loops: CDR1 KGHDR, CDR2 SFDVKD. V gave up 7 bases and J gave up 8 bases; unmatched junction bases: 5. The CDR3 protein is CATRDRARGELFF. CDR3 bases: TGTGCCACCAGGGACAGGGCTCGTGGGGAGCTGTTTTTT.

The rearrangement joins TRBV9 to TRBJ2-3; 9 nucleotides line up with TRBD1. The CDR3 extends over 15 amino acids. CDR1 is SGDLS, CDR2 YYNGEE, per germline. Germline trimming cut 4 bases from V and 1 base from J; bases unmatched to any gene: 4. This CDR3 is CASSPRTGGTDTQYF. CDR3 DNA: TGTGCCAGCAGCCCCCGGACAGGGGGCACAGATACGCAGTATTTT.

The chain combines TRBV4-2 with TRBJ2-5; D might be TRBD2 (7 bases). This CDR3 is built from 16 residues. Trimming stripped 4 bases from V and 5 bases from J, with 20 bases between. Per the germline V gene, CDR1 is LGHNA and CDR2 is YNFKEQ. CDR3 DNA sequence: TGTGCCAGCAGCCTTGGACTAGGGGGATTGTGGGAGACCCAGTACTTC. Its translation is CASSLGLGGLWETQYF.

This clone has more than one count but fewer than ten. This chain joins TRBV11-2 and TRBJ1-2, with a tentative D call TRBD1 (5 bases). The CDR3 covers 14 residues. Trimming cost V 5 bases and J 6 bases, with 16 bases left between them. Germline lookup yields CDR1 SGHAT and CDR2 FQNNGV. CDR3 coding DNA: TGTGCCAGCAGCGGAATCAGAAGGGGCGATGGCTACACCTTC. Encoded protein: CASSGIRRGDGYTF.

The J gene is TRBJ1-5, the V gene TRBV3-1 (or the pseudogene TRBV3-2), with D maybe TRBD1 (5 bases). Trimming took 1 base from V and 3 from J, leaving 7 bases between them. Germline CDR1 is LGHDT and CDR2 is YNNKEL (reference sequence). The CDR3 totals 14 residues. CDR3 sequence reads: CASSQAGNNQPQHF. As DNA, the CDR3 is TGTGCCAGCAGCCAAGCAGGGAACAATCAGCCCCAGCATTTT.

The CDR3 region is CSVETRISGTGGVGYTF. CDR3 coding DNA: TGCAGCGTTGAGACACGAATATCCGGGACAGGGGGAGTGGGCTACACCTTC. V and J are TRBV29-1 and TRBJ1-2, with TRBD1 matching 11 bases. The CDR3 totals 17 residues. Germline V gene sequence: CDR1 SQVTM, CDR2 ANQGSEA. The ends lost 3 bases at V and 8 bases at J; junction bases unmatched: 17.

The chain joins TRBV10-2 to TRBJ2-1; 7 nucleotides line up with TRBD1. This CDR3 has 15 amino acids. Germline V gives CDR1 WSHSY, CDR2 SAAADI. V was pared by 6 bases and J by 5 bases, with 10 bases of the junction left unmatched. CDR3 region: CASSPGQPPDNEQFF. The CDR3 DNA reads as TGCGCCAGCAGCCCGGGACAGCCCCCGGACAATGAGCAGTTCTTC.

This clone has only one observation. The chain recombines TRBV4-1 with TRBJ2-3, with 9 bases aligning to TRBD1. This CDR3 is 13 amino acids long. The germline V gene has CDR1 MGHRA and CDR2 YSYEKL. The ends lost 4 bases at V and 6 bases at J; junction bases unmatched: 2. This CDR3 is CASSRTGADTQYF. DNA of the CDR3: TGCGCCAGCAGCCGGACAGGGGCCGATACGCAGTATTTT.

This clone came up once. CDR3 DNA sequence: TGTGCCAGCGGAAATGGACCGAGGGACGAGCAGTACTTC. This gives the protein CASGNGPRDEQYF. The J gene is TRBJ2-7, the V gene TRBV27; D possibly corresponds to TRBD2 (5 bases). CDR1 MNHEY and CDR2 SMNVEV come from the germline V gene (reference sequence). The CDR3 is 13 amino acids. V lost 8 bases to trimming and J lost 5 bases, with 16 bases between them.

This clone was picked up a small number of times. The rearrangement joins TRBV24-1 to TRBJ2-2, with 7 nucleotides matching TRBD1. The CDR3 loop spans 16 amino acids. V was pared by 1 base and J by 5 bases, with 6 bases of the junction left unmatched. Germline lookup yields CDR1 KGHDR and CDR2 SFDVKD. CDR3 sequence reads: CATSDLRGPGTGELFF. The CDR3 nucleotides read TGTGCCACCAGTGATTTAAGGGGGCCTGGGACCGGGGAGCTGTTTTTT.